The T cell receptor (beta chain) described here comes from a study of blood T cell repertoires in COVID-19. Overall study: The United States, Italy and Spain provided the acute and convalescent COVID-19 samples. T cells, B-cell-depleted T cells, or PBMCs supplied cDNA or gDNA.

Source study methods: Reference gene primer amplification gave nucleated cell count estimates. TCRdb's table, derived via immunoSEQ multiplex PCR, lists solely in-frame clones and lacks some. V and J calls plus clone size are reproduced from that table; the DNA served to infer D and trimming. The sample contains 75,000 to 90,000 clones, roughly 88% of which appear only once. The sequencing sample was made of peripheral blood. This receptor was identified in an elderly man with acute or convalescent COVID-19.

CDR3 DNA: TGTGCCAGTAGGGAGGTGGGAACAGACTCGCAGCCCCAGCATTTT. Translated: CASREVGTDSQPQHF. The chain uses TRBV19 and TRBJ1-5; D not resolved. This CDR3 comprises 15 residues. The germline V gene has CDR1 LNHDA and CDR2 SQIVND (reference sequence). V was cut by 6 bases and J by 7 bases, with 19 bases left in between.